These 8 T cell receptor beta chains came from one sample sequenced in a study of OX40 agonist ivuxolimab in advanced cancers. Produced via immunoSEQ multiplex PCR; TCRdb's table is partial and in-frame only. The data show some 49,000 clones, roughly 85% seen once. This specimen consisted of CD4+ or CD8+ T cells sorted from blood, obtained in a trial of the OX40 agonist ivuxolimab. Receptor source: an adult with an advanced solid tumor such as melanoma, head and neck, liver or kidney cancer.

V usage is TRBV30 and J usage is TRBJ2-3, with no clear D. Deletions cut 7 bases from V and 1 base from J, with 9 bases between. This CDR3 spans 12 amino acids. Germline V lookup: CDR1 GTSNPN, CDR2 SVGIG (reference sequence). CDR3 sequence: CASWLGTDTQYF. The CDR3 nucleotides are TGTGCCTCGTGGCTGGGCACAGATACGCAGTATTTT.

The V and J genes are TRBV7-9 and TRBJ1-1; D remains unclear. The CDR3 covers 15 residues. Trimming pared 5 bases from V and 6 bases from J, leaving 19 bases between. CDR1 is SEHNR, CDR2 FQNEAQ, per germline (reference sequence). The CDR3 sequence is CASSHQVNGFPEAFF. The CDR3 coding sequence is TGTGCCAGCAGCCATCAGGTTAACGGTTTTCCTGAAGCTTTCTTT.

The J gene is TRBJ1-3, the V gene TRBV27, with D possibly matching TRBD1 (5 bases). The CDR3 extends over 15 amino acids. V shed 2 bases and J shed 0 bases, with 8 bases lying between them. Germline V gene data show CDR1 as MNHEY and CDR2 as SMNVEV (reference sequence). This CDR3 is CASSLTGGSGNTIYF. The CDR3 region has the DNA TGTGCCAGCAGTTTAACGGGGGGCTCTGGAAACACCATATATTTT.

The chain has TRBV19 and TRBJ1-5, with D maybe TRBD1 (5 bases). Between the trimmed V and J ends, which lost 3 bases and 6 bases, there was a span of 12 bases. CDR3 length equals 14 residues. Per germline, CDR1 LNHDA and CDR2 SQIVND (reference sequence). The CDR3 DNA is TGTGCCAGTAGTATCGGGGGAGTTGGTCAGCCCCAGCATTTT. It encodes CASSIGGVGQPQHF.

The chain couples TRBV19 to TRBJ2-1; 9 nucleotides match TRBD2. J was trimmed by 9 bases and V by 6 bases; bases with no gene match: 6. Germline loops: CDR1 LNHDA, CDR2 SQIVND (reference sequence). This CDR3 is built from 13 residues. This chain's CDR3 is CASSLAGGREQFF. The CDR3 nucleotides are TGTGCCAGTAGCCTCGCGGGGGGGCGTGAGCAGTTCTTC.

This rearrangement joins TRBV9 to TRBJ2-5; 7 bases are shared with TRBD2. The CDR3 is 15 amino acids. The V segment lost 4 bases and the J segment 5 bases; nucleotides outside the gene matches: 11. Germline CDR1 reads SGDLS; CDR2 reads YYNGEE. CDR3 coding DNA: TGTGCCAGCAGCACCTCGGGGGGAGGAGGGGAGACCCAGTACTTC. Translating it yields CASSTSGGGGETQYF.

This clone showed up just once. The chain couples TRBV27 to TRBJ2-1, with TRBD1 as a possible D gene (5 bases). The CDR3 has 14 amino acids. Between the trimmed V and J ends, which lost 4 bases and 1 base, there was a span of 8 bases. Germline CDR1 reads MNHEY; CDR2 reads SMNVEV (reference sequence). CDR3 DNA sequence: TGTGCCAGCAGTTGGCAGGGTTCCTACAATGAGCAGTTCTTC. Its protein product is CASSWQGSYNEQFF.

The CDR3 DNA reads as TGTGCCAGCAGCTCACGACTAGCGGGGGGACCGAACACCGGGGAGCTGTTTTTT. It yields the protein CASSSRLAGGPNTGELFF. This chain links TRBV5-6 with TRBJ2-2; 13 bases agree with TRBD2. After removal of 3 bases from V and 0 bases from J, the junction contained 5 bases not matched to a gene. Per germline, CDR1 SGHDT and CDR2 YYEEEE. The CDR3 has 18 residues.